The text below deals with one T cell receptor beta chain. Its specificity is unknown. The data stem from a study of shared clonotypes between healthy human individuals. General study points: Investigators expected sequencing depth to affect clonotype sharing among donors. Compared with memory subsets, naive subsets generally had larger estimated richness. Clonotypes not shared had lower generation probabilities than those common to all four donors.

As originally analysed: In the immunoSEQ data, sequences were junction-only and lacked quality scores, so filtering differed. Clones were sequenced by immunoSEQ multiplex PCR, and TCRdb holds only the in-frame ones, with some missing. V and J calls plus clone size are reproduced from that table; the DNA served to infer D and trimming. In the table there are under 2,500,000 clones, approximately 95% of which are singletons. The V end lost 0 bases, the J end lost 5 bases, and 11 bases lay between the germline ends. This CDR3 is built from 15 residues. Germline CDR1 and CDR2: SGHNT and YYREEE (reference sequence).

Material: naive CD4+ T cells sorted from blood. Subset described: CD45RA+ positively selected. The genes are TRBV5-4 and TRBJ2-2; tentative D call: TRBD2 (6 bases). The TCR was taken from a man aged 18 to 30 in good health. The CDR3: CASSLGGAGTGELFF. The CDR3 bases are TGTGCCAGCAGCTTGGGGGGCGCGGGAACCGGGGAGCTGTTTTTT.